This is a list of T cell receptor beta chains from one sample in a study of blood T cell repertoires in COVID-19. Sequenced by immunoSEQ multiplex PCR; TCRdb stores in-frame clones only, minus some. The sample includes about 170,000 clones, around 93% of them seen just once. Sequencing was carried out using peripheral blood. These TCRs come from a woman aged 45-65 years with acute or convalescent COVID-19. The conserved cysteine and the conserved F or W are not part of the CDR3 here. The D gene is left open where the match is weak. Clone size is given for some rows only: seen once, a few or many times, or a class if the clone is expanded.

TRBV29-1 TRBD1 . SVRDREVDGYT
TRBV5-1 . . ASSSGDYEQY
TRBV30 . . AWSAVDSEAF
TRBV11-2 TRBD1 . ASSLGQGKNIQY
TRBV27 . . ASSMRALGQPQH
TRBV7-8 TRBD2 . ASSPGTSGLRYNEQF
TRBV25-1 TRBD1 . ASSEMDREDYGYT
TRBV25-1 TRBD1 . ASSDDRGTPYEQY
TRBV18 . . ASSPRRLYTETQY
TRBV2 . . ASSVRAGEQY
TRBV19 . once ASSIFSSRGASDGYT
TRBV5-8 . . ASRRVNTEAF
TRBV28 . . ASSLRGRGQPQH
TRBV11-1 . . ASSRRGYYGYT
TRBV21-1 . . ATQGNGTYGYT
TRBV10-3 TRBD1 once AISGQGAGNTIY
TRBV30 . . ASGEGDTEAF
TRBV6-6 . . ASSQTGTSPFEAF